This T cell receptor (beta chain) was sequenced in a study of cytomegalovirus exposure and HLA in healthy donors. Nominally healthy donors were sampled, though unrecorded immune exposures were likely. CMV serostatus was not recorded for this donor. On this clone: Its antigen remains unidentified.

Trimming stripped 4 bases from V and 0 bases from J, with 10 bases between. Germline-derived CDR1 and CDR2 are LNHDA and SQIVND (reference sequence). The CDR3 loop spans 14 amino acids. General observations from the study: Association of a missense DCLRE1C variant with TCR beta V- and J-gene trimming was reported in a later analysis.

13 Jbeta primers and 60 Vbeta primers were used for the PCR. Method: immunoSEQ multiplex PCR; TCRdb's copy keeps in-frame clones and lacks some. The table lists around 37,000 clones, with 5.9% in the top ten. The chain has TRBV19 and TRBJ2-7; perhaps TRBD2 as D (5 bases). The clonotype was recovered from a human donor in good health. The sample was PBMCs. The CDR3 sequence is CASSRGPSSYEQYF. The CDR3 nucleotides read TGTGCCAGTAGTAGAGGGCCGAGCTCCTACGAGCAGTACTTC.